The clone carrying this T cell receptor beta chain was picked up a small number of times. Its target is not known. There are 14 residues in the CDR3. CDR1 and CDR2 from the germline V gene are ENHRY and SYGVKD. V lost 10 bases to trimming and J lost 0 bases, with 13 bases between them. This sample stems from a study of response to subunit inactivated influenza vaccine. A single record per CDR3 protein comes from TCRdb applying MiXCR to the RT-PCR reads. The sample includes hundreds of thousands of distinct CDR3 sequences, approximately 12% seen only once; the top ten take roughly 13%. Findings and caveats of the study: It was the authors' suggestion that each seasonal influenza vaccination recruits few new T cells.

The chain recombines TRBV10-3 with TRBJ1-3; TRBD1 might be the D (5 bases). The source of this sequence is a man between 45 and 60 years old who received an inactivated influenza vaccine. The material was PBMCs from blood, obtained about 40 days after vaccination. The CDR3 DNA reads as TGTGCCAACGGGGACGGACTCTCTGGAAACACCATATATTTT. Amino acids: CANGDGLSGNTIYF.